These 16 T cell receptor beta chains were all obtained from the same sample, sequenced in a study of cytomegalovirus exposure and HLA in healthy donors. PCR amplification relied on 60 Vbeta primers (plus 13 Jbeta primers). Using immunoSEQ multiplex PCR, the repertoire was profiled, and TCRdb retains in-frame clones only, with some absent. This table has 110,000 or so clones, over 70% appearing once. Specimen: PBMCs. These receptor sequences come from a man aged 25-45 years in good health and CMV-seronegative.

V gene TRBV19 combines with J gene TRBJ1-2; D not certain. The CDR3 totals 13 residues. In germline, CDR1 is LNHDA, CDR2 SQIVND (reference sequence). Trimming removed 3 bases from V and 6 bases from J, with 11 bases in between. The CDR3 DNA reads TGTGCCAGTAGTATGACACCGCTCGATGGCTACACCTTC. As protein: CASSMTPLDGYTF.

Written as DNA, the CDR3 is TGTGCCAGCAGCTTCCCCGGACAGGGGCTGGGCGAGCAGTACTTC. This encodes CASSFPGQGLGEQYF. The chain is built from TRBV5-8 and TRBJ2-7; 9 nucleotides agree with TRBD1. J was trimmed by 6 bases and V by 2 bases; bases with no gene match: 9. Per the germline V gene, CDR1 is SGHTS and CDR2 is YDEGEE. The CDR3 length is 15 residues.

The chain is built from TRBV5-6 and TRBJ1-5; D not resolved. The CDR3 has 14 residues. V lost 4 bases and J lost 1, with 9 bases in between. CDR1 SGHDT and CDR2 YYEEEE come from the germline V gene. Here the CDR3 DNA reads TGTGCCAGCAGCCGGCGGGCGAGCAATCAGCCCCAGCATTTT. Translation gives CASSRRASNQPQHF.

The V gene is TRBV4-1, the J gene TRBJ2-5; maybe TRBD2 (5 bases). The CDR3 runs 16 residues. V was trimmed by 0 bases and J by 6 bases, leaving 17 bases between them. Germline V gene sequence: CDR1 MGHRA, CDR2 YSYEKL. The CDR3 sequence: CASSQESSTGLKTQYF. The CDR3, as DNA: TGCGCCAGCAGCCAAGAATCGTCTACGGGATTGAAGACCCAGTACTTC.

J is TRBJ2-4 and V is TRBV7-2; D is unresolved. The germline V gene encodes CDR1 SGHTA and CDR2 FQGNSA. The CDR3 is made up of 13 amino acids. The germline V and J ends were trimmed by 1 base and 3 bases, with 4 bases remaining between them. DNA for the CDR3: TGTGCCAGCAGCTTAGATAGCAAAAACATTCAGTACTTC. Encoded protein: CASSLDSKNIQYF.

This clone was recorded once. The chain carries TRBV30 and TRBJ1-2; possible D gene TRBD1, 5 bases. Looked up from germline, CDR1 is GTSNPN and CDR2 is SVGIG (reference sequence). Trimming pared 0 bases from V and 7 bases from J, leaving 18 bases between. The CDR3 consists of 15 residues. In DNA, the CDR3 is TGTGCCTGGAGTGTACCCCCACAGGCCCGACGTGGCTACACCTTC. It is translated as CAWSVPPQARRGYTF.

The chain recombines TRBV9 with TRBJ1-1; D might be TRBD1 (5 bases). Germline CDR1 SGDLS, CDR2 YYNGEE. The ends were cut back, 0 bases at V and 5 bases at J, with 14 bases in the middle. CDR3 length equals 15 residues. The CDR3 coding sequence is TGTGCCAGCAGCGTAGCTAGGACAAGGAATACTGAAGCTTTCTTT. Encoded protein: CASSVARTRNTEAFF.

This chain links TRBV18 with TRBJ2-5; D is possibly TRBD1 (6 bases). Per germline, CDR1 KGHSH and CDR2 LQKENI. There are 14 residues in the CDR3. With 2 bases removed from V and 7 bases from J, the gap between germline ends came to 14 bases. The CDR3 loop is CASSPRTVDTTQYF. CDR3 coding DNA: TGTGCCAGCTCACCAAGGACAGTAGATACGACCCAGTACTTC.

This clone was counted only a few times. The chain links TRBV19 to TRBJ1-1, with no clear D. CDR3 length: 13 residues. Germline CDR1 is LNHDA and CDR2 is SQIVND (reference sequence). V dropped 5 bases and J dropped 1 base, with 8 bases sitting between them. CDR3 region: CASSQQTNTEAFF. The CDR3 DNA follows: TGTGCCAGTAGTCAACAGACGAACACTGAAGCTTTCTTT.

The genes are TRBV9 and TRBJ2-5; 7 positions match TRBD1. The length of the CDR3 is 14 residues. V lost 2 bases to trimming and J lost 4 bases; unmatched junction nucleotides: 5. Germline CDR1 and CDR2: SGDLS and YYNGEE. CDR3 DNA sequence: TGTGCCAGCAGCGTGTCACAGGGGAGAGAGACCCAGTACTTC. Its protein is CASSVSQGRETQYF.

The V call is TRBV30, the J call TRBJ2-7; no reliable D call. Germline V gene data show CDR1 as GTSNPN and CDR2 as SVGIG (reference sequence). The V end was cut by 2 bases, the J end by 1 base, with 3 bases between. The CDR3 loop spans 11 amino acids. The CDR3 reads CAWSLSYEQYF. CDR3 DNA: TGTGCCTGGAGTCTTTCCTACGAGCAGTACTTC.

This chain links TRBV21-1 with TRBJ2-3; the table's D call, TRBD2, has no DNA check behind it. TRBV21-1 is designated a pseudogene. The CDR3 runs to 17 residues. The CDR3 is CASTSLTSGRVTDTQYF. In DNA, the CDR3 is TGTGCCAGCACCTCTTTGACTAGCGGGAGGGTCACAGATACGCAGTATTTT.

The chain links TRBV6-6 to TRBJ2-6, with D unclear. The CDR3 is made up of 16 amino acids. Trimming stripped 0 bases from V and 0 bases from J, with 6 bases between. CDR1 and CDR2 (germline): MNHNY, SVGAGI (reference sequence). CDR3 amino acids: CASSYSPSSGANVLTF. The DNA for the CDR3 is TGTGCCAGCAGTTACTCTCCCAGCTCTGGGGCCAACGTCCTGACTTTC.

The rearrangement uses TRBV4-2 and TRBJ1-5; 9 bases are shared with TRBD1. The ends lost 1 base at V and 0 bases at J; junction bases unmatched: 4. In germline, CDR1 is LGHNA, CDR2 YNFKEQ. The CDR3 totals 17 residues. CDR3 region: CASSQGDRADSNQPQHF. The CDR3 region has the DNA TGTGCCAGCAGCCAAGGGGACAGGGCCGATAGCAATCAGCCCCAGCATTTT.

The rearrangement joins TRBV19 to TRBJ1-1; 10 nucleotides match TRBD1. V was pared by 5 bases and J by 5 bases, with 5 bases of the junction left unmatched. The CDR3 spans 14 residues. Germline V gene lookup returns CDR1 LNHDA and CDR2 SQIVND (reference sequence). CDR3 amino acids: CASSWDRGGTEAFF. The CDR3 DNA sequence: TGTGCCAGTAGTTGGGACAGGGGTGGAACTGAAGCTTTCTTT.

On this clone: The sample has other DNA sequences that encode this CDR3 too. The chain links TRBV27 to TRBJ1-1, with 9 bases that match TRBD1. This CDR3 comprises 13 residues. Trimming removed 2 bases from V and 10 bases from J; junction bases left unmatched: 5. CDR1 and CDR2 (germline): MNHEY, SMNVEV (reference sequence). This chain's CDR3 is CASSLRGTGRAFF. The CDR3 bases are TGTGCCAGCAGTTTACGGGGGACAGGGCGAGCTTTCTTT.